This T cell receptor beta chain stems from a study of cytomegalovirus exposure and HLA in healthy donors. The germline CDR1 and CDR2 sequences are SNHLY and FYNNEI. The ends were cut back, 7 bases at V and 1 base at J, with 13 bases in the middle. This CDR3 spans 14 amino acids. 60 Vbeta and 13 Jbeta primers were used in PCR. Clones were read by immunoSEQ multiplex PCR, and TCRdb kept only the in-frame ones, dropping some. The sample contains roughly 160,000 clones, more than 65% of which appear only once. The sample was PBMCs. V is TRBV2 and J is TRBJ1-1, with D possibly being TRBD1 (6 bases). This sequence originates from a man aged 25-45 years in good health and CMV-seronegative. CDR3 DNA sequence: TGTGCCAGCATAAGGGCAGGGGCGAACACTGAAGCTTTCTTT. It yields the protein CASIRAGANTEAFF.